Shown below are 31 T cell receptor beta chains from a single sample sequenced in a study of CD8 T cells in Susac syndrome (dated by TCRdb to between 2018 and 2020). The library relied on the immunoSEQ multiplex PCR assay. RNA was extracted with the RNeasy kit and about 0.45 to 1 ug was reverse transcribed using random hexamers. TCRdb redid the processing of the public reads, applying fastp at Q25 and MiXCR, and retained in-frame beta chains. Rows are unified per CDR3 protein, each entry keeping the most common DNA and genes. The sample table records roughly 50,000 distinct CDR3 sequences; roughly 93% of these occur just once. The ten largest account for 0.45% to 0.65% of the sample. The sample consisted of CD8+ T cells from PBMCs. All receptors come from a human donor in good health.

V usage is TRBV19 and J usage is TRBJ2-5; 8 positions agree with TRBD2. The junction had 4 bases not matched to a gene; V was cut back by 5 bases and J by 2 bases. Germline CDR1 and CDR2: LNHDA and SQIVND (reference sequence). The CDR3 spans 14 residues. CDR3: CASSGLAGQETQYF. The CDR3 region has the DNA TGTGCCAGTAGTGGCTTAGCGGGACAAGAGACCCAGTACTTC.

This chain uses TRBV20-1 with TRBJ2-1; D possibly matches TRBD1 or TRBD2 (5 bases each). The germline gives CDR1 DFQATT, CDR2 SNEGSKA (reference sequence). Trimming pared 0 bases from V and 5 bases from J, leaving 14 bases between. The CDR3 consists of 15 residues. For the CDR3, the DNA is TGCAGTGCTAGAGATTGGGAGAGGGGTCACAATGAGCAGTTCTTC. Translated: CSARDWERGHNEQFF.

The chain employs TRBV7-9 and TRBJ2-2; TRBD2 matches at 8 bases. From germline, CDR1 is SEHNR and CDR2 FQNEAQ (reference sequence). V lost 5 bases and J lost 3; bases outside the gene matches: 8. The CDR3 sequence is 16 residues long. The CDR3 here is CASSPPLADHTGELFF. CDR3 in DNA: TGTGCCAGCAGCCCCCCACTAGCGGACCACACCGGGGAGCTGTTTTTT.

The chain joins TRBV20-1 to TRBJ2-7; possible D gene TRBD2, 6 bases. This CDR3 spans 14 amino acids. Germline loops: CDR1 DFQATT, CDR2 SNEGSKA (reference sequence). With 0 bases removed from V and 4 bases from J, the gap between germline ends came to 13 bases. Here the CDR3 reads CSARDRDSGYEQYF. The CDR3 DNA is TGCAGTGCTAGAGATCGTGATAGCGGATACGAGCAGTACTTC.

V is TRBV13 and J is TRBJ1-2; D remains ambiguous. CDR3 length: 13 amino acids. Trimming took 6 bases from V and 8 from J, leaving 16 bases between them. The germline CDR1 and CDR2 sequences are PRHDT and FYEKMQ (reference sequence). The CDR3 DNA is TGTGCCAGCAGTCAAGTGGGTTGGCGAGGCTACACCTTC. Protein sequence: CASSQVGWRGYTF.

This clonotype has just a few counts. This chain joins TRBV27 and TRBJ2-1, with 11 bases fitting TRBD1. V trimming: 3 bases; J trimming: 3 bases; junction bases outside the gene matches: 1. CDR1 is MNHEY and CDR2 is SMNVEV in the germline V gene (reference sequence). The CDR3 has 15 amino acids. The CDR3 DNA sequence: TGTGCCAGCAGTTTGGGGACAGGGGGCTACAATGAGCAGTTCTTC. Residues: CASSLGTGGYNEQFF.

The chain has TRBV5-1 and TRBJ2-5; 14 bases agree with TRBD2. Germline values: CDR1 SGHRS, CDR2 YFSETQ. With V trimmed by 2 bases and J by 0 bases, 6 bases remained unmatched. The CDR3 is 18 amino acids. CDR3 amino acids: CASSFTGTSGSYQETQYF. In DNA, the CDR3 is TGCGCCAGCAGCTTCACCGGGACTAGCGGGAGTTACCAAGAGACCCAGTACTTC.

This sequence joins TRBV7-8 and TRBJ2-1, with D unclear. Germline loops: CDR1 SGHVS, CDR2 FQNEAQ. The CDR3 runs 14 residues. Between the trimmed V and J ends, which lost 1 base and 2 bases, there was a span of 6 bases. The CDR3 protein is CASSLVPTYNEQFF. In nucleotides, the CDR3 is TGTGCCAGCAGCTTAGTTCCTACCTACAATGAGCAGTTCTTC.

The chain is built from TRBV12-2 and TRBJ1-2. TRBV12-2 is labeled a pseudogene. The CDR3 runs 14 residues. CDR3 sequence reads: CASRLDLESYGYTF. The CDR3 DNA sequence: TGTGCAAGTCGCTTAGATCTGGAGAGCTATGGCTACACCTTC.

The chain uses TRBV28 and TRBJ1-2; weak D call: TRBD1 (5 bases). The CDR3 extends over 15 amino acids. V was shortened by 6 bases and J by 0 bases, with 14 bases between the two germline ends. Germline CDR1 and CDR2: MDHEN and SYDVKM. The CDR3 protein is CASSSGGEANYGYTF. DNA for the CDR3: TGTGCCAGCAGCTCGGGGGGAGAAGCTAACTATGGCTACACCTTC.

This chain uses TRBV5-1 with TRBJ1-1; tentative D call: TRBD1 (5 bases). Trimming cost V 4 bases and J 0 bases, with 10 bases left between them. Per germline, CDR1 SGHRS and CDR2 YFSETQ. This CDR3 is built from 14 residues. CDR3 sequence (DNA): TGCGCCAGCAGCCCAGGGCCCATGAACACTGAAGCTTTCTTT. Protein product: CASSPGPMNTEAFF.

The genes are TRBV28 and TRBJ2-7; D is possibly TRBD1 or TRBD2 (5 bases each). V lost 6 bases, J lost 3 bases, and 15 bases lay in between. Germline CDR1 and CDR2: MDHEN and SYDVKM. This CDR3 has 14 residues. CDR3 loop: CASSPRAGFYEQYF. Here the CDR3 DNA reads TGTGCCAGCAGCCCGAGGGCAGGGTTCTACGAGCAGTACTTC. Using reference TRBV28 and TRBJ2-7 for the parts outside the CDR3, the full variable domain is DVKVTQSSRYLVKRTGEKVFLECVQDMDHENMFWYRQDPGLGLRLIYFSYDVKMKEKGDIPEGYSVSREKKERFSLILESASTNQTSMYLCASSPRAGFYEQYFGPGTRLTVT.

V and J are TRBV14 and TRBJ1-1; 7 bases are shared with TRBD1. Trimming took 2 bases from V and 1 from J; bases not matched to a gene: 4. This CDR3 comprises 15 residues. CDR1 SGHDN and CDR2 FVKESK come from the germline V gene. CDR3 nucleotides: TGTGCCAGCAGCCAACTCTGGGACAGGAACACTGAAGCTTTCTTT. It specifies CASSQLWDRNTEAFF. Supplemented by reference TRBV14 and TRBJ1-1, the full variable domain reads EAGVTQFPSHSVIEKGQTVTLRCDPISGHDNLYWYRRVMGKEIKFLLHFVKESKQDESGMPNNRFLAERTGGTYSTLKVQPAELEDSGVYFCASSQLWDRNTEAFFGQGTRLTVV.

The chain combines TRBV28 with TRBJ1-5; D uncertain. The length of the CDR3 is 14 residues. Germline V gene sequence: CDR1 MDHEN, CDR2 SYDVKM. With 7 bases removed from V and 0 bases from J, the gap between germline ends came to 10 bases. The CDR3 loop reads CASISVLSNQPQHF. The DNA of the CDR3 is TGTGCCAGCATTTCGGTGCTTAGCAATCAGCCCCAGCATTTT.

The chain employs TRBV20-1 and TRBJ2-7; D possibly matches TRBD1 or TRBD2 (5 bases each). CDR1 is DFQATT and CDR2 is SNEGSKA in the germline V gene (reference sequence). This CDR3 has 16 residues. V lost 6 bases and J lost 2, with 23 bases in between. The CDR3 region has the DNA TGCAGTGCCCAGACAATAACCAGGGACCTTCCCTACGAGCAGTACTTC. Its translation: CSAQTITRDLPYEQYF.

The chain recombines TRBV29-1 with TRBJ2-2; tentative D call: TRBD2 (5 bases). This CDR3 is 12 amino acids long. Trimming took 3 bases from V and 6 from J, leaving 8 bases between them. The germline V gene has CDR1 SQVTM and CDR2 ANQGSEA. The CDR3 here is CSVDGVAGELFF. CDR3 coding DNA: TGCAGCGTTGACGGGGTCGCCGGGGAGCTGTTTTTT.

The chain links TRBV23-1 to TRBJ2-7, with 7 nucleotides matching TRBD1. TRBV23-1 is an ORF, and what it does is uncertain. Trimming cost V 4 bases and J 2 bases; bases outside gene matches: 8. The CDR3 is 15 residues long. This CDR3 is CASSRRGHCTYEQYF. The CDR3 nucleotides are TGCGCCAGCAGTCGTAGGGGGCATTGTACCTACGAGCAGTACTTC.

The CDR3, as DNA: TGTGCCACCAGTGATCGACCGGGACAGGGGGCAGATGGCTACACCTTC. The encoded protein is CATSDRPGQGADGYTF. This chain joins TRBV24-1 and TRBJ1-2; TRBD1 agrees at 12 bases. V dropped 3 bases and J dropped 6; count of bases not matched to a gene: 7. CDR1 and CDR2 from the germline V gene are KGHDR and SFDVKD. CDR3 length: 16 amino acids.

This clonotype was recorded only once. This chain uses TRBV7-2 with TRBJ2-7; weak D call: TRBD1 (6 bases). The ends were cut back, 3 bases at V and 3 bases at J, with 9 bases in the middle. This CDR3 is built from 13 residues. CDR1 and CDR2 from the germline V gene are SGHTA and FQGNSA. The CDR3, as DNA: TGTGCCAGCAGCTTTTTACAGGGCTACGAGCAGTACTTC. It is translated as CASSFLQGYEQYF.

This chain connects TRBV12-3 or TRBV12-4 to TRBJ1-2, with D possibly matching TRBD1 (6 bases). The CDR3 sequence is 12 residues long. V was pared by 5 bases and J by 6 bases, with 10 bases between. The CDR3 region has the DNA TGTGCCAGCAGTCAGGGGACCGATGGCTACACCTTC. This encodes CASSQGTDGYTF.

The V call is TRBV12-3 or TRBV12-4, the J call TRBJ2-1; maybe TRBD2 (5 bases). The CDR3 is 15 residues long. The V end was cut by 6 bases, the J end by 2 bases, with 14 bases between. CDR3 in DNA: TGTGCCAGCAGCCTCGACGGGATCACCTACAATGAGCAGTTCTTC. Translation: CASSLDGITYNEQFF.

The chain carries TRBV6-5 and TRBJ2-7, with 7 bases aligning to TRBD1. The CDR3 sequence is 13 residues long. The V segment lost 10 bases and the J segment 0 bases; nucleotides outside the gene matches: 6. CDR1 MNHEY and CDR2 SVGAGI come from the germline V gene. CDR3 DNA sequence: TGTGCCACCCGGGACAGCTCCTCCTACGAGCAGTACTTC. It codes for CATRDSSSYEQYF.

V and J are TRBV29-1 and TRBJ2-1, with TRBD1 matching over 11 bases. CDR3 size: 16 residues. Looked up from germline, CDR1 is SQVTM and CDR2 is ANQGSEA. V was pared by 1 base and J by 4 bases, with 6 bases of the junction left unmatched. For the CDR3, the DNA is TGCAGCGTTGAAGGGACAGGGGGCACGTGGTACAATGAGCAGTTCTTC. Translating it yields CSVEGTGGTWYNEQFF.

The rearrangement joins TRBV5-1 to TRBJ2-1; D may be TRBD1 (5 bases). V was trimmed by 0 bases and J by 8 bases, leaving 9 bases between them. Germline V lookup: CDR1 SGHRS, CDR2 YFSETQ. This CDR3 spans 13 amino acids. The CDR3 nucleotides are TGCGCCAGCAGCTTGGATCAGGGCCATGAGCAGTTCTTC. Protein sequence: CASSLDQGHEQFF.

The chain uses TRBV27 and TRBJ2-3; D may be TRBD1 (5 bases). Trimming cost V 1 base and J 3 bases, with 8 bases left between them. Germline CDR1 and CDR2: MNHEY and SMNVEV (reference sequence). The CDR3 runs 14 residues. The CDR3 DNA reads as TGTGCCAGCAGTTTATACAGGATGACAGATACGCAGTATTTT. The encoded protein is CASSLYRMTDTQYF.

This clonotype has a single count. V is TRBV12-3 or TRBV12-4 and J is TRBJ2-5; the D is unclear. The germline V and J ends were trimmed by 3 bases and 1 base, with 3 bases remaining between them. This CDR3 contains 12 residues. The CDR3 sequence is CASSFPQETQYF. The CDR3 DNA is TGTGCCAGCAGTTTCCCCCAAGAGACCCAGTACTTC.

V usage is TRBV20-1 and J usage is TRBJ2-7; tentative D call: TRBD1 (6 bases). Germline-derived CDR1 and CDR2 are DFQATT and SNEGSKA (reference sequence). Trimming removed 6 bases from V and 4 bases from J, with 10 bases in between. The CDR3 totals 11 residues. CDR3 in DNA: TGCAGTGCAAGGCAGGGGTACGAGCAGTACTTC. This gives the protein CSARQGYEQYF.

This sequence joins TRBV6-5 and TRBJ1-2, with TRBD1 identical over 10 bases. The germline gives CDR1 MNHEY, CDR2 SVGAGI. V shed 4 bases, J shed 5 bases, and the junction held 4 bases outside the gene matches. This CDR3 is built from 14 residues. The CDR3 sequence: CASSSEDRGYGYTF. The CDR3 DNA follows: TGTGCCAGCAGTTCCGAGGACAGGGGGTATGGCTACACCTTC.

The table lists this clonotype with a count of one. DNA for the CDR3: TGTGCCAGCAGCCCGACAGGGCCCTATGGCTACACCTTC. Its protein product is CASSPTGPYGYTF. The rearrangement joins TRBV27 to TRBJ1-2; 7 bases agree with TRBD1. CDR3 size: 13 residues. V dropped 6 bases and J dropped 4; count of bases not matched to a gene: 5. CDR1 is MNHEY, CDR2 SMNVEV, per germline (reference sequence).

Concerning this clonotype: Mismatch with germline at one junction end may stem from a read error. V and J are TRBV7-7 and TRBJ1-4; the D gene is possibly TRBD1 (5 bases). The CDR3 extends over 13 amino acids. Germline V gene lookup returns CDR1 SSHAT and CDR2 FNYEAQ (reference sequence). The CDR3 sequence: CASSSGTDEKLFF. The DNA of the CDR3 is TGTGCTAGCAGCTCGGGGACCGATGAAAAACTGTTTTTT.

The rearrangement uses TRBV19 and TRBJ1-1; D uncertain. The V and J ends lost 5 bases and 3 bases respectively, with 7 bases between them. Germline loops: CDR1 LNHDA, CDR2 SQIVND (reference sequence). The CDR3 has 12 residues. Written as DNA, the CDR3 is TGTGCCAGTAGTGGCGGGCACACTGAAGCTTTCTTT. Its protein product is CASSGGHTEAFF. Supplemented by reference TRBV19 and TRBJ1-1, the full variable domain reads DGGITQSPKYLFRKEGQNVTLSCEQNLNHDAMYWYRQDPGQGLRLIYYSQIVNDFQKGDIAEGYSVSREKKESFPLTVTSAQKNPTAFYLCASSGGHTEAFFGQGTRLTVV.